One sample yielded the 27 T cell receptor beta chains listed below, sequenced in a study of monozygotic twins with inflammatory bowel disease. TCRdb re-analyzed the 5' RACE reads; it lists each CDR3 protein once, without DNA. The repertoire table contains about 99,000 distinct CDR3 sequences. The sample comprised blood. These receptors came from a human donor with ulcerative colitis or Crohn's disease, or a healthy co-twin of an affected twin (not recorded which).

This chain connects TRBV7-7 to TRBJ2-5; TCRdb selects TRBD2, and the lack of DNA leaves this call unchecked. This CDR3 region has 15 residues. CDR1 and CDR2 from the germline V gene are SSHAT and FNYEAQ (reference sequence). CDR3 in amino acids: CASSFAGPRRWTQYF.

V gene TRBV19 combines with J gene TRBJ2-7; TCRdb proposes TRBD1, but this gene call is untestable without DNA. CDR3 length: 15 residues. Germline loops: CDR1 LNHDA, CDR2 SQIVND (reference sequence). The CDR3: CASSPYVRRGYEQYF.

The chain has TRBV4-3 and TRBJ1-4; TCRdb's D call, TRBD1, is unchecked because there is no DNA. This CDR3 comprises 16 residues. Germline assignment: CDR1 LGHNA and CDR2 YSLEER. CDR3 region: CASSHRLGQPTEKLFF.

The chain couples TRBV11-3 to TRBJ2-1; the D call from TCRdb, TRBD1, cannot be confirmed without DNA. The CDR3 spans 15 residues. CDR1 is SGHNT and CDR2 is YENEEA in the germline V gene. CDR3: CASSLSRTYYNEQFF.

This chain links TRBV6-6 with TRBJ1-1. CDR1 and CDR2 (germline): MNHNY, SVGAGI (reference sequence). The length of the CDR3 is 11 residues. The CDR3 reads CASSYSPEAFF.

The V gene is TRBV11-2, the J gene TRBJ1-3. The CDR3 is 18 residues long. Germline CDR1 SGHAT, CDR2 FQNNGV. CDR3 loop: CASSWNPGLTFSGNTIYF.

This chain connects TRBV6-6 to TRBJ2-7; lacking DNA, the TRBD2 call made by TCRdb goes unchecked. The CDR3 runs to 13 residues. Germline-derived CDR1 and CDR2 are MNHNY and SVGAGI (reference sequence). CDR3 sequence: CASSYTRPYEQYF.

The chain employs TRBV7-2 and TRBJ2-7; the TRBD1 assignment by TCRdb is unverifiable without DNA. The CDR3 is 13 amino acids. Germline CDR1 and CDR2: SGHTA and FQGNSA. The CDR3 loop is CASSFRPGGEQYF.

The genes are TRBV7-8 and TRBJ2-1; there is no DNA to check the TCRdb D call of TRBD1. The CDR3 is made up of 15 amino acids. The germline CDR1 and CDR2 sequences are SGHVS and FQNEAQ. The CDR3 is CASSSKGGPDNEQFF.

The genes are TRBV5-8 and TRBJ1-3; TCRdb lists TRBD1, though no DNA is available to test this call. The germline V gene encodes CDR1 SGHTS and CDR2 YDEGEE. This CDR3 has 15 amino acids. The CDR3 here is CASSLGTASGNTIYF.

The CDR3 region is CAWRNSGAKNIQYF. V usage is TRBV30 and J usage is TRBJ2-4; TCRdb outputs TRBD2, but without DNA this stays unchecked. The germline V gene has CDR1 GTSNPN and CDR2 SVGIG (reference sequence). CDR3 length: 14 residues. Filled out from reference TRBV30 and TRBJ2-4, the complete variable domain reads SQTIHQWPATLVQPVGSPLSLECTVEGTSNPNLYWYRQAAGRGLQLLFYSVGIGQISSEVPQNLSASRPQDRQFILSSKKLLLSDSGFYLCAWRNSGAKNIQYFGAGTRLSVL.

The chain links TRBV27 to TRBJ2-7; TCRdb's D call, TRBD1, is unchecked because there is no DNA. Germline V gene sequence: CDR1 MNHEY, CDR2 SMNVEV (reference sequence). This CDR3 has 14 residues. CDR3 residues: CASSRDSLSREQYF.

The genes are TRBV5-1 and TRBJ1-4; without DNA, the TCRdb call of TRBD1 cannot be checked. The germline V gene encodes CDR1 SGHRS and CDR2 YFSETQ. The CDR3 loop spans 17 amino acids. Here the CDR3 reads CASSLTGFITTNEKLFF.

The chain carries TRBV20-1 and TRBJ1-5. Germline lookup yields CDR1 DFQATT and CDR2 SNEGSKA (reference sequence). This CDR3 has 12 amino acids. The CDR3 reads CSAKYSNQPQHF.

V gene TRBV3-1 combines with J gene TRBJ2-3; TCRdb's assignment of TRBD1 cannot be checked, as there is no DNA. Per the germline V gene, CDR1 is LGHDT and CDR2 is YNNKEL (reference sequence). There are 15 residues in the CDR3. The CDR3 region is CASSPSWGAADTQYF.

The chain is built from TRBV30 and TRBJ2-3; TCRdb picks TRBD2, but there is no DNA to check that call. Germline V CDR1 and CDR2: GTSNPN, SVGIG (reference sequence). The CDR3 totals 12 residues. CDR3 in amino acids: CAWSVGPYTQYF.

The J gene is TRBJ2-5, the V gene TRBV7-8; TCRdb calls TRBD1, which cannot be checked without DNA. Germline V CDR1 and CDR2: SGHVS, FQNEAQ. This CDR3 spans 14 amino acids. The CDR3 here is CASSYTRGGETQYF.

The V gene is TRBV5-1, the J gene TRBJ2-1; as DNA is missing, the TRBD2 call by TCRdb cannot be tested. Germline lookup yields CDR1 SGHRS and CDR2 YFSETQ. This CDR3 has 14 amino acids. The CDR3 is CASSMGGPGNEQFF.

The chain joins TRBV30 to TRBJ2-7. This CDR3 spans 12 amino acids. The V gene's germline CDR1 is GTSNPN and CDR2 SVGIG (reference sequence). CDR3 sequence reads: CAWSDYSYEQYF.

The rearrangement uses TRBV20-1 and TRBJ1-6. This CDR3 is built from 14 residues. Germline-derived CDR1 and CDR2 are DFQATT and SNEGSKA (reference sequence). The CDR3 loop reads CSVTRGSNNSPLHF.

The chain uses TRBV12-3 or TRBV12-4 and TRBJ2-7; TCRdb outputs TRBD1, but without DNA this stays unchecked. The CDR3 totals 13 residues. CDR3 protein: CASSITGIYEQYF.

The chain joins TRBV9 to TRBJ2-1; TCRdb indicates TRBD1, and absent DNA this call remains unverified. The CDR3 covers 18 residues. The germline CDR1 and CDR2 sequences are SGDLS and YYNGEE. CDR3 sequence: CASSVGAGGSSSYNEQFF.

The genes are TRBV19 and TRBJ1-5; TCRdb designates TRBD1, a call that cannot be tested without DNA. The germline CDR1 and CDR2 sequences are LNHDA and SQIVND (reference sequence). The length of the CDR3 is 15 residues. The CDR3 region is CASRGQGAGNQPQHF. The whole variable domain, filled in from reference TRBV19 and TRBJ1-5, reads DGGITQSPKYLFRKEGQNVTLSCEQNLNHDAMYWYRQDPGQGLRLIYYSQIVNDFQKGDIAEGYSVSREKKESFPLTVTSAQKNPTAFYLCASRGQGAGNQPQHFGDGTRLSIL.

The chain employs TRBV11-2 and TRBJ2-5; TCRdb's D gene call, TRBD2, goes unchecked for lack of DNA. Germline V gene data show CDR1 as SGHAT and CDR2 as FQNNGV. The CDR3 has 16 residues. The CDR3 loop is CASSLGLAGAQETQYF. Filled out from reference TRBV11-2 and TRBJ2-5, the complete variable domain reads EAGVAQSPRYKIIEKRQSVAFWCNPISGHATLYWYQQILGQGPKLLIQFQNNGVVDDSQLPKDRFSAERLKGVDSTLKIQPAKLEDSAVYLCASSLGLAGAQETQYFGPGTRLLVL.

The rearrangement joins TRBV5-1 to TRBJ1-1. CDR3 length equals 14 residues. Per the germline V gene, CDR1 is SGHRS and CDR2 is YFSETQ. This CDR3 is CASSARFRNTEAFF.

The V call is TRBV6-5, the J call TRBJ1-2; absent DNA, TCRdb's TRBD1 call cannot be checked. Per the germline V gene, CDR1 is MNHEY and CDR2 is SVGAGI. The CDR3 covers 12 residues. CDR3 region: CASTLGTGGYTF.

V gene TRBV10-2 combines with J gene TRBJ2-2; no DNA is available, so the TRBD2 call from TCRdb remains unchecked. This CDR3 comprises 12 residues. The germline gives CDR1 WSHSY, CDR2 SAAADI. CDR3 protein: CASTDAGLELFF.